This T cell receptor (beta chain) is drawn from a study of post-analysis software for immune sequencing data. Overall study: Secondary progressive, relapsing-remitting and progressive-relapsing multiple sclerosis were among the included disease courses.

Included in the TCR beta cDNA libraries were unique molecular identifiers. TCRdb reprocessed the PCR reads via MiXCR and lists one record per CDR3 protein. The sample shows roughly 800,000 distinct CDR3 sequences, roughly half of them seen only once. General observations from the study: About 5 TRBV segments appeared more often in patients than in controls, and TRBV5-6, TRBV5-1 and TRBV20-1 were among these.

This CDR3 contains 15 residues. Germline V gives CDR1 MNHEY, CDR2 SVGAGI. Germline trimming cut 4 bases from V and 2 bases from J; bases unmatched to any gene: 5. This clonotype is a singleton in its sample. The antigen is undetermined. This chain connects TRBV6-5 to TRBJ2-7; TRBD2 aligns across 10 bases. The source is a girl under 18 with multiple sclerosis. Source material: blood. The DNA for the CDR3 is TGTGCCAGCAGTTCATCTAGCGGGAGAACCTACGAGCAGTACTTC. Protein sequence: CASSSSSGRTYEQYF.